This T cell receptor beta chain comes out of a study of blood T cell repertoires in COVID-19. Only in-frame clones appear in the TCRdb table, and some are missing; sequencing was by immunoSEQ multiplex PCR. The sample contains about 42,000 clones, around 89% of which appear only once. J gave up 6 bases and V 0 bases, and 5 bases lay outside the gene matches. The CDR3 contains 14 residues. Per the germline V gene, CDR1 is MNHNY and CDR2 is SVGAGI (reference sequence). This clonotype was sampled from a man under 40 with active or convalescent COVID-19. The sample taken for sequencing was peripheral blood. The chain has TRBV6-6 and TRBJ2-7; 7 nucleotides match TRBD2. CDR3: CASSYSRTSTEQYV. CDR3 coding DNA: TGTGCCAGCAGTTACTCCAGGACTAGTACCGAGCAGTACGTC.